A single sample gave rise to the 30 T cell receptor beta chains below, sequenced in a study of blood T cell repertoires in COVID-19. The data were produced by immunoSEQ multiplex PCR, yet TCRdb's version contains in-frame clones alone and is incomplete. Of 210,000 or so clones listed, over 75% are singletons. Sequencing input: peripheral blood. Every receptor here comes from an elderly woman with active or convalescent COVID-19.

The chain links TRBV7-2 to TRBJ2-3, with D tentatively TRBD1 (5 bases). In germline, CDR1 is SGHTA, CDR2 FQGNSA. V lost 2 bases to trimming and J lost 10 bases, with 10 bases between them. This CDR3 spans 12 amino acids. Here the CDR3 reads CASSLLGVPQYF. In nucleotides, the CDR3 is TGTGCCAGCAGCTTACTAGGGGTCCCGCAGTATTTT.

The J gene is TRBJ1-2, the V gene TRBV4-1; D is unresolved. V was pared by 1 base and J by 5 bases, with 11 bases between. CDR1 MGHRA and CDR2 YSYEKL come from the germline V gene. There are 14 residues in the CDR3. DNA for the CDR3: TGCGCCAGCAGCCAAGTAGGAGGGATGTATGGCTACACCTTC. Translated: CASSQVGGMYGYTF.

The chain combines TRBV5-1 with TRBJ1-6, with 9 bases matching TRBD1. The CDR3 consists of 14 residues. Trimming took 0 bases from V and 10 from J; bases not matched to a gene: 2. Germline V gene lookup returns CDR1 SGHRS and CDR2 YFSETQ. The CDR3 bases are TGCGCCAGCAGCTTGGGGGGACAGGGATCACCCCTCCACTTT. Translation gives CASSLGGQGSPLHF.

The rearrangement uses TRBV3-1 (or the pseudogene TRBV3-2) and TRBJ2-5; 10 bases map to TRBD1. Losses at the gene ends were 4 bases for V and 0 bases for J; bases not matched to a gene: 8. Germline V gene data show CDR1 as LGHDT and CDR2 as YNNKEL (reference sequence). The CDR3 consists of 17 residues. In DNA, the CDR3 is TGTGCCAGCAGCCGGCGTAGGACAGGGGGGAACCAAGAGACCCAGTACTTC. It encodes CASSRRRTGGNQETQYF.

This chain joins TRBV28 and TRBJ2-7, with 7 positions matching TRBD1. The V gene's germline CDR1 is MDHEN and CDR2 SYDVKM. The CDR3 runs to 14 residues. The V gene end was trimmed by 7 bases and the J gene end by 2 bases; junction bases not matched to a gene: 8. The CDR3 DNA reads TGTGCCAGCAATCACAGGGGACCTACCTACGAGCAGTACTTC. It is translated as CASNHRGPTYEQYF. Together with reference TRBV28 and TRBJ2-7, the CDR3 gives the full variable domain: DVKVTQSSRYLVKRTGEKVFLECVQDMDHENMFWYRQDPGLGLRLIYFSYDVKMKEKGDIPEGYSVSREKKERFSLILESASTNQTSMYLCASNHRGPTYEQYFGPGTRLTVT.

The chain couples TRBV25-1 to TRBJ2-6; D perhaps matches TRBD1 (5 bases). The CDR3 runs to 15 residues. Germline lookup yields CDR1 MGHDK and CDR2 SYGVNS. Between the trimmed V and J ends, which lost 2 bases and 2 bases, there was a span of 7 bases. For the CDR3, the DNA is TGTGCCAGCAGTGAACCAGGGCCTGGGGCCAACGTCCTGACTTTC. This codes for CASSEPGPGANVLTF.

In its sample, this clone was seen a few times. The chain joins TRBV18 to TRBJ2-1; 11 nucleotides agree with TRBD2. Germline assignment: CDR1 KGHSH and CDR2 LQKENI. V was pared by 1 base and J by 6 bases, with 5 bases of the junction left unmatched. This CDR3 is built from 16 residues. CDR3 sequence reads: CASSPLGTSGTNEQFF. The CDR3 region has the DNA TGTGCCAGCTCACCACTAGGGACTAGCGGAACCAATGAGCAGTTCTTC.

The V and J genes are TRBV19 and TRBJ1-5, with D maybe TRBD1 (5 bases). This CDR3 region has 16 residues. V lost 4 bases, J lost 2 bases, and 15 bases lay in between. Germline V gene lookup returns CDR1 LNHDA and CDR2 SQIVND (reference sequence). CDR3: CASSRFAWGGNQPQHF. CDR3 DNA sequence: TGTGCCAGTAGTAGGTTTGCGTGGGGGGGCAATCAGCCCCAGCATTTT.

The V call is TRBV15, the J call TRBJ1-2; tentative D call: TRBD1 (5 bases). CDR1 LNHNV and CDR2 YYDKDF come from the germline V gene (reference sequence). The V gene lost 3 bases and the J gene lost 5 bases, with 16 bases spanning the gap. The CDR3 has 15 residues. This chain's CDR3 is CATSSQGLSGYGYTF. CDR3 in DNA: TGTGCCACCAGCAGTCAGGGCCTATCGGGTTATGGCTACACCTTC.

The genes are TRBV12-3 or TRBV12-4 and TRBJ1-1, with D unresolved. The CDR3 totals 12 residues. V shed 6 bases and J shed 4 bases, with 9 bases lying between them. The CDR3 protein is CASSPVVTEAFF. CDR3 sequence (DNA): TGTGCCAGCAGCCCCGTAGTCACTGAAGCTTTCTTT.

The gene calls are TRBV2 and TRBJ1-6, with 9 bases matching TRBD1. The ends lost 6 bases at V and 7 bases at J; junction bases unmatched: 7. The CDR3 contains 15 residues. Per the germline V gene, CDR1 is SNHLY and CDR2 is FYNNEI. CDR3 in amino acids: CASSGTGSGNSPLHF. CDR3 sequence (DNA): TGTGCCAGCAGCGGGACAGGGAGTGGAAATTCACCCCTCCACTTT.

This clone was detected a few times. CDR3 protein: CASSQNPSRGAETQYF. The DNA of the CDR3 is TGCGCCAGCAGCCAAAACCCCTCGCGGGGGGCGGAGACCCAGTACTTC. V is TRBV4-1 and J is TRBJ2-5; 8 nucleotides align to TRBD2. This CDR3 region has 16 residues. The ends lost 2 bases at V and 5 bases at J; junction bases unmatched: 10. Germline V gene sequence: CDR1 MGHRA, CDR2 YSYEKL.

This clone showed up just once. The chain recombines TRBV7-9 with TRBJ1-6, with 7 nucleotides matching TRBD1. V was clipped by 3 bases and J by 8 bases; unmatched bases: 7. This CDR3 is 15 amino acids long. The germline CDR1 and CDR2 sequences are SEHNR and FQNEAQ (reference sequence). The CDR3 sequence is CASSFQGGQDSPLHF. The CDR3 DNA sequence: TGTGCCAGCAGCTTTCAGGGGGGTCAAGATTCACCCCTCCACTTT.

This chain links TRBV5-1 with TRBJ1-3; weak D call: TRBD1 (6 bases). Germline V gene lookup returns CDR1 SGHRS and CDR2 YFSETQ. The germline V and J ends were trimmed by 3 bases and 3 bases, with 16 bases remaining between them. CDR3 length equals 16 residues. CDR3 region: CASSYTDSFFGNTIYF. Written as DNA, the CDR3 is TGCGCCAGCAGCTACACGGACAGTTTTTTTGGAAACACCATATATTTT.

The rearrangement links TRBV5-4 to TRBJ1-3; no reliable D call. V dropped 4 bases and J dropped 0 bases, with 8 bases sitting between them. There are 14 residues in the CDR3. Germline CDR1 SGHNT, CDR2 YYREEE (reference sequence). The CDR3 sequence is CASSSRSSGNTIYF. As DNA, the CDR3 is TGTGCCAGCAGCAGCAGGTCCTCTGGAAACACCATATATTTT.

This clone has only one observation. Sequence at one end of the junction differs from germline and may be a read error. CDR3 residues: CASSPLGANVLTF. The CDR3 coding sequence is TGTGCTAGCAGCCCACTTGGGGCCAACGTCCTGACTTTC. V usage is TRBV7-7 and J usage is TRBJ2-6, with D uncertain. The CDR3 runs 13 residues. The V gene's germline CDR1 is SSHAT and CDR2 FNYEAQ (reference sequence).

There are a few counts of this clone. This chain joins TRBV3-1 (or the pseudogene TRBV3-2) and TRBJ2-1; 12 nucleotides agree with TRBD2. Germline V lookup: CDR1 LGHDT, CDR2 YNNKEL (reference sequence). V gave up 6 bases and J gave up 0 bases; unmatched junction bases: 9. The CDR3 covers 18 residues. CDR3 in DNA: TGTGCCAGCAGGGGGACTAGCGGGCTACTAAGCTCCTACAATGAGCAGTTCTTC. Its translation is CASRGTSGLLSSYNEQFF.

The chain couples TRBV1 to TRBJ2-3; TRBD1, as called in the table, went unchecked against the DNA. TRBV1 is shown as a pseudogene. This CDR3 is 19 amino acids long. CDR3 coding DNA: TGCACCAGCAGCCAAGTCCTCTTTCAGGTAAAGCCTAGCACAGATACGCAGTATTTT. Protein product: CTSSQVLFQVKPSTDTQYF.

The chain has TRBV5-1 and TRBJ2-7, with D tentatively TRBD1 (6 bases). Trimming left V 0 bases short and J 3 bases short, with 10 bases between. CDR3 length equals 14 residues. The germline gives CDR1 SGHRS, CDR2 YFSETQ. The DNA for the CDR3 is TGCGCCAGCAGCTTGGGGGGACAAGGCTACGAGCAGTACTTC. Its translation: CASSLGGQGYEQYF.

The genes are TRBV9 and TRBJ2-1; possible D gene TRBD1, 5 bases. The germline V gene encodes CDR1 SGDLS and CDR2 YYNGEE. The CDR3 length is 15 residues. Between the trimmed V and J ends, which lost 6 bases and 7 bases, there was a span of 20 bases. Here the CDR3 reads CASTPRAGKGNEQFF. The CDR3 nucleotides are TGTGCCAGCACCCCACGGGCAGGGAAAGGAAATGAGCAGTTCTTC.

The genes are TRBV19 and TRBJ2-1; D may be TRBD1 (6 bases). Germline CDR1 reads LNHDA; CDR2 reads SQIVND (reference sequence). Between the trimmed V and J ends, which lost 8 bases and 3 bases, there was a span of 17 bases. The length of the CDR3 is 15 residues. CDR3 sequence (DNA): TGTGCCAGTTCGGCCCGGGCACAGGGCTACAATGAGCAGTTCTTC. It encodes CASSARAQGYNEQFF.

V gene TRBV19 combines with J gene TRBJ2-2; 9 positions agree with TRBD2. CDR1 is LNHDA, CDR2 SQIVND, per germline (reference sequence). Unmatched junction bases numbered 9, after V lost 7 bases and J lost 6 bases. The CDR3 sequence is 15 residues long. The CDR3 DNA reads as TGTGCCAGTAAGGGTCAAGCGGGGGGCCCCGGGGAGCTGTTTTTT. This gives the protein CASKGQAGGPGELFF.

A word on this clone: Distinct nucleotide sequences in the sample also encode this CDR3. J is TRBJ2-7 and V is TRBV5-1; 10 bases line up with TRBD1. Germline assignment: CDR1 SGHRS and CDR2 YFSETQ. This CDR3 region has 14 residues. V shed 2 bases, J shed 2 bases, and the junction held 1 base outside the gene matches. For the CDR3, the DNA is TGCGCCAGCAGCTTAGGGACAGGGGCCTACGAGCAGTACTTC. It encodes CASSLGTGAYEQYF.

The rearrangement links TRBV10-3 to TRBJ2-2; TRBD1 matches 10 bases. The trim removed 7 bases at V and 2 bases at J, leaving 7 bases unmatched. This CDR3 contains 16 residues. Germline CDR1 and CDR2: ENHRY and SYGVKD. The CDR3: CAIMGQGQLNTGELFF. CDR3 DNA: TGTGCCATCATGGGACAGGGGCAACTTAACACCGGGGAGCTGTTTTTT.

Only a few counts were recorded for this clone. Germline and junction disagree at one end, which may indicate a read error. This chain links TRBV5-6 with TRBJ2-7; perhaps TRBD2 as D (5 bases). CDR3 length: 11 residues. The germline gives CDR1 SGHDT, CDR2 YYEEEE. This CDR3 reads CASSSSTLRDF. The CDR3 DNA reads TGTGCCAGCAGCTCGTCTACCCTGAGGGACTTC.

V and J are TRBV7-3 and TRBJ2-2, with TRBD1 identical over 8 bases. CDR1 and CDR2 from the germline V gene are SGHTA and FQGTGA. J gave up 5 bases and V 6 bases, and 11 bases lay outside the gene matches. CDR3 length: 16 amino acids. The CDR3 sequence is CASRPAGGMLTGELFF. The CDR3 region has the DNA TGTGCCAGCAGACCCGCAGGGGGCATGTTGACCGGGGAGCTGTTTTTT.

The rearrangement uses TRBV5-8 and TRBJ2-7, with 14 nucleotides matching TRBD2. CDR3 length equals 15 residues. V shed 8 bases, J shed 2 bases, and the junction held 6 bases outside the gene matches. Germline CDR1 is SGHTS and CDR2 is YDEGEE. The CDR3 loop is CASGLAGGGTYEQYF. As DNA, the CDR3 is TGTGCCAGTGGACTAGCGGGGGGCGGGACCTACGAGCAGTACTTC.

The chain couples TRBV6-5 to TRBJ2-7; 7 nucleotides line up with TRBD2. With V trimmed by 0 bases and J by 5 bases, 4 bases remained unmatched. CDR1 and CDR2 from the germline V gene are MNHEY and SVGAGI. The CDR3 extends over 14 amino acids. Written as DNA, the CDR3 is TGTGCCAGCAGTTACTCGGGGGGGAATGACGAGCAGTACTTC. It codes for CASSYSGGNDEQYF.

The chain recombines TRBV11-2 with TRBJ1-2; no clear D gene. Looked up from germline, CDR1 is SGHAT and CDR2 is FQNNGV. The length of the CDR3 is 13 residues. Trimming took 4 bases from V and 1 from J, leaving 7 bases between them. The CDR3 nucleotides read TGTGCCAGCAGCTCTCCAGTTAACTATGGCTACACCTTC. It encodes CASSSPVNYGYTF.

The chain employs TRBV2 and TRBJ1-5; the D is unclear. V lost 2 bases and J lost 0, with 5 bases in between. From germline, CDR1 is SNHLY and CDR2 FYNNEI. The CDR3 runs to 14 residues. In nucleotides, the CDR3 is TGTGCCAGCAGTGAAAGAGTTAGCAATCAGCCCCAGCATTTT. Translating it yields CASSERVSNQPQHF. Drawing the rest from reference TRBV2 and TRBJ1-5, the complete variable domain is EPEVTQTPSHQVTQMGQEVILRCVPISNHLYFYWYRQILGQKVEFLVSFYNNEISEKSEIFDDQFSVERPDGSNFTLKIRSTKLEDSAMYFCASSERVSNQPQHFGDGTRLSIL.